One sample yielded the 10 T cell receptor beta chains listed below, sequenced in a study of vaccination and CD4 T cells after COVID-19 (dated by TCRdb to 2022 to 2024). This specimen's treatment or condition label, per the study, means: roughly 10-day PBMC culture with coronavirus spike peptide pools or control peptides (ViraFEST assay). CD4+ T cells from unexposed donors were collected before the COVID-19 pandemic (2011-2018). No antigen is known for these receptors. Library prep was done by PCR. TCRdb records Illumina iSeq 100 as the sequencer. DNA from cultured CD4+ T cells was subjected to TCR sequencing with the Oncomine TCR Beta short-read assay at the Johns Hopkins FTIC core. The QIAamp micro DNA kit was used to extract genomic DNA from the cultured CD4+ T cells. The raw public data were reprocessed by TCRdb itself: fastp quality trimming at Q25, MiXCR clonotype calling, in-frame beta chains only. Each CDR3 protein appears once, grouped with its most common genes and DNA. This sample is represented by some 11,000 distinct CDR3 sequences; about two fifths of them were singletons. The ten largest clones represent roughly 21% of the sample.

The specimen sequenced was CD4+ T cells from blood, cultured in vitro. The receptors here all came from a human donor in good health.

This clonotype was seen a handful of times. The chain is built from TRBV5-4 and TRBJ1-6; a weak D match, TRBD1 (6 bases). Trimming removed 4 bases at V and 5 bases at J, with 13 bases between. Germline V lookup: CDR1 SGHNT, CDR2 YYREEE (reference sequence). The CDR3 is made up of 15 amino acids. The CDR3 nucleotides read TGTGCCAGCAGCCCAACTCAGGGGCATAATTCACCCCTCCACTTT. It is translated as CASSPTQGHNSPLHF.

This clonotype was counted between two and nine times. The J gene is TRBJ1-1, the V gene TRBV6-1; tentative D call: TRBD1 (6 bases). Trimming removed 7 bases from V and 1 base from J, with 10 bases in between. This CDR3 comprises 13 residues. Germline V gives CDR1 MNHNS, CDR2 SASEGT. CDR3 DNA: TGTGCCAGCAAGAGGACAGCGAACACTGAAGCTTTCTTT. It is translated as CASKRTANTEAFF.

The table lists this clonotype with a few counts. The V and J genes are TRBV20-1 and TRBJ1-2; D is unclear. Germline CDR1 is DFQATT and CDR2 is SNEGSKA (reference sequence). The V end lost 0 bases, the J end lost 4 bases, and 12 bases lay between the germline ends. This CDR3 has 14 amino acids. The CDR3 is CSARDGFGAYGYTF. Here the CDR3 DNA reads TGCAGTGCTAGAGATGGATTTGGAGCCTATGGCTACACCTTC.

The chain carries TRBV6-1 and TRBJ1-2; D is unresolved. Trimming stripped 6 bases from V and 3 bases from J, with 5 bases between. Looked up from germline, CDR1 is MNHNS and CDR2 is SASEGT. The CDR3 is 11 amino acids. The CDR3 loop reads CASREDYGYTF. The CDR3 DNA follows: TGTGCCAGCAGGGAGGACTATGGCTACACCTTC.

The chain uses TRBV5-5 and TRBJ2-5; D gene unclear. Trimming left V 1 base short and J 3 bases short, with 7 bases between. CDR3 length equals 13 residues. Per the germline V gene, CDR1 is SGHKS and CDR2 is YYEKEE (reference sequence). In nucleotides, the CDR3 is TGTGCCAGCAGCTTGATAGGGAAAGAGACCCAGTACTTC. It translates to CASSLIGKETQYF.

The chain joins TRBV20-1 to TRBJ1-5; the match to TRBD1 covers 9 bases. Looked up from germline, CDR1 is DFQATT and CDR2 is SNEGSKA (reference sequence). With 6 bases clipped from V and 4 bases from J, the junction kept 4 bases outside the gene matches. The CDR3 is 13 amino acids. The CDR3 is CSAWTGVNQPQHF. The CDR3 DNA is TGCAGTGCCTGGACAGGGGTGAATCAGCCCCAGCATTTT.

The chain joins TRBV27 to TRBJ2-7; D call uncertain. Germline CDR1 is MNHEY and CDR2 is SMNVEV (reference sequence). The CDR3 covers 14 residues. Deletions cut 1 base from V and 6 bases from J, with 13 bases between. The CDR3 loop reads CASSLYQGPTEQYF. The CDR3 DNA reads TGTGCCAGCAGTTTATATCAAGGGCCGACCGAGCAGTACTTC.

This clonotype has only a few counts. The J gene is TRBJ1-1, the V gene TRBV12-3 or TRBV12-4; D perhaps matches TRBD1 (5 bases). This CDR3 comprises 14 residues. The V and J ends lost 3 bases and 6 bases respectively, with 14 bases between them. The DNA of the CDR3 is TGTGCCAGCAGTTTGATCCAGGGTGGCCCTGAAGCTTTCTTT. Protein product: CASSLIQGGPEAFF.

J is TRBJ2-3 and V is TRBV7-9, with D tentatively TRBD2 (6 bases). Trimming left V 6 bases short and J 2 bases short, with 15 bases between. CDR3 length: 15 residues. Germline CDR1 reads SEHNR; CDR2 reads FQNEAQ (reference sequence). The CDR3 here is CASSLASASTDTQYF. The CDR3 nucleotides are TGTGCCAGCAGTTTGGCTAGCGCCTCCACAGATACGCAGTATTTT.

V gene TRBV4-2 combines with J gene TRBJ1-1; TRBD1 agrees at 8 bases. From germline, CDR1 is LGHNA and CDR2 YNFKEQ. J was trimmed by 1 base and V by 2 bases; bases with no gene match: 6. CDR3 length equals 16 residues. The chain's CDR3 is CASSQNTGGTNTEAFF. CDR3 nucleotides: TGTGCCAGCAGCCAAAATACAGGGGGGACGAACACTGAAGCTTTCTTT.